Given below is one T cell receptor beta chain in context. This sample was taken from a study of technical replicates of blood from a few donors. Repertoires were generated with immunoSEQ multiplex PCR, while TCRdb's copy carries only in-frame clones and drops some. The data hold approximately 44,000 clones, with roughly 96% observed a single time. CDR3 length: 13 residues. The V gene lost 3 bases and the J gene lost 6 bases, with 11 bases spanning the gap. The germline V gene has CDR1 MGHDK and CDR2 SYGVNS. The sequencing input was T cells isolated from PBMCs. The chain carries TRBV25-1 and TRBJ1-2; D call uncertain. The sequence was obtained from a human donor in good health. The CDR3: CASSDGRYHGYTF. The CDR3, as DNA: TGTGCCAGCAGTGATGGCAGATACCATGGCTACACCTTC.